The 25 T cell receptor beta chains in this list originate from one sample, sequenced in a study of T cells in Graves' hyperthyroidism and ophthalmopathy. Researchers took RNA transcripts and amplified the TCR beta CDR3 regions from them. Primed by the HTBI set, a first-round RT-PCR was run on the TCR CDR3. From the multiplex PCR reads, TCRdb called clonotypes with MiXCR, one entry per CDR3 protein. The table records about 570,000 distinct CDR3 sequences, 46% of them present only once. The specimen was peripheral blood or thyroid tissue (not recorded which). The receptors come from an adult woman with Graves' disease, either hyperthyroidism or ophthalmopathy (not recorded which).

V usage is TRBV14 and J usage is TRBJ2-3; TRBD2 matches at 8 bases. Germline V gene sequence: CDR1 SGHDN, CDR2 FVKESK. The CDR3 spans 15 residues. Trimming at V came to 4 bases and at J to 4 bases, leaving 7 bases not matched to a gene. The CDR3 region has the DNA TGTGCCAGCAGCCGGGGACTAGGTGGAGCAGATACGCAGTATTTT. Protein: CASSRGLGGADTQYF.

There are many counts of this clonotype. The rearrangement links TRBV20-1 to TRBJ1-1; no definite D call. This CDR3 contains 10 residues. CDR1 and CDR2 from the germline V gene are DFQATT and SNEGSKA (reference sequence). V shed 6 bases and J shed 10 bases, with 12 bases lying between them. The CDR3, as DNA: TGCAGTGCCGGAGTGGACGGAGCTTTCTTT. Its protein product is CSAGVDGAFF.

In its sample, this clonotype was seen many times. This rearrangement joins TRBV28 to TRBJ1-2, with D tentatively TRBD1 (5 bases). Germline V gene lookup returns CDR1 MDHEN and CDR2 SYDVKM. Deletions cut 7 bases from V and 6 bases from J, with 24 bases between. The CDR3 is made up of 16 amino acids. In DNA, the CDR3 is TGTGCCAGCACCCCGCCGGGGGTAAATCATCCTGATGGCTACACCTTC. Protein: CASTPPGVNHPDGYTF.

This clonotype was observed once. One junction end does not reproduce the germline sequence, and a read error may be involved. V gene TRBV29-1 combines with J gene TRBJ2-7; TRBD1 might be the D (6 bases). This CDR3 spans 15 amino acids. Germline CDR1 SQVTM, CDR2 ANQGSEA. The CDR3 reads CSVEGPGTFPLKQYF. The CDR3, as DNA: TGCAGCGTCGAAGGTCCCGGGACATTCCCCCTTAAGCAGTACTTC.

V gene TRBV11-1 combines with J gene TRBJ1-5, with D maybe TRBD1 (5 bases). Trimming stripped 5 bases from V and 4 bases from J, with 15 bases between. The CDR3 length is 15 residues. Germline CDR1 reads SGHAT; CDR2 reads FQDESV (reference sequence). This chain's CDR3 is CASSRAGVGNQPQHF. DNA for the CDR3: TGTGCCAGCAGCCGCGCGGGGGTAGGTAATCAGCCCCAGCATTTT.

In this sample, this clonotype turned up many times. This chain joins TRBV7-9 and TRBJ2-2, with D maybe TRBD2 (6 bases). The V end lost 6 bases, the J end lost 7 bases, and 15 bases lay between the germline ends. CDR3 length: 14 amino acids. The germline CDR1 and CDR2 sequences are SEHNR and FQNEAQ (reference sequence). The CDR3 sequence: CASRPPAGGGELFF. CDR3 nucleotides: TGTGCCAGCAGACCTCCCGCCGGGGGCGGGGAGCTGTTTTTT.

The chain uses TRBV20-1 and TRBJ1-3, with a weak D call TRBD1 (5 bases). This CDR3 is built from 13 residues. Trimming removed 2 bases from V and 4 bases from J, with 9 bases in between. CDR1 is DFQATT, CDR2 SNEGSKA, per germline (reference sequence). Written as DNA, the CDR3 is TGCAGTGCTAGAACCCCAGGGGGAAACACCATATATTTT. Encoded protein: CSARTPGGNTIYF.

V is TRBV7-8 and J is TRBJ2-5; 14 bases are shared with TRBD2. Trimming at V came to 4 bases and at J to 4 bases, leaving 2 bases not matched to a gene. Germline V CDR1 and CDR2: SGHVS, FQNEAQ. The CDR3 runs to 15 residues. The CDR3, as DNA: TGTGCCAGCAGCTCAGGGACTAGCGGGAGAGAGACCCAGTACTTC. It is translated as CASSSGTSGRETQYF.

This chain joins TRBV10-3 and TRBJ1-2; D is perhaps TRBD1 (6 bases). Trimming removed 0 bases from V and 5 bases from J, with 16 bases in between. CDR1 is ENHRY and CDR2 is SYGVKD in the germline V gene. This CDR3 is built from 16 residues. The CDR3 protein is CAISESGTGTGYGYTF. DNA for the CDR3: TGTGCCATCAGTGAGTCTGGAACAGGGACCGGTTATGGCTACACCTTC.

The table lists this clonotype with a few counts. The gene calls are TRBV12-3 or TRBV12-4 and TRBJ2-5, with TRBD2 matching 7 bases. This CDR3 has 15 amino acids. Trimming cost V 0 bases and J 4 bases; bases outside gene matches: 5. CDR3 nucleotide sequence: TGTGCCAGCAGTTTAGCGTTGGGAGGGGTAGAGACCCAGTACTTC. Encoded protein: CASSLALGGVETQYF.

The chain uses TRBV12-3 or TRBV12-4 and TRBJ2-5; no clear D. The CDR3 is made up of 12 amino acids. Trimming stripped 6 bases from V and 5 bases from J, with 10 bases between. The CDR3 reads CASRPSWETQYF. The CDR3, as DNA: TGTGCCAGCAGGCCCTCCTGGGAGACCCAGTACTTC.

Of note for this clonotype: A much larger clone lies a single base off, so this may be a read error. The chain joins TRBV19 to TRBJ1-5, with D possibly being TRBD1 (5 bases). This CDR3 has 14 residues. Trimming took 2 bases from V and 8 from J, leaving 13 bases between them. Germline V gene lookup returns CDR1 LNHDA and CDR2 SQIVND (reference sequence). The CDR3 sequence is CASSILGVSKPQHF. Here the CDR3 DNA reads TGTGCCAGTAGTATACTGGGGGTTTCGAAGCCCCAGCATTTT.

The chain recombines TRBV7-3 with TRBJ1-1, with no clear D. CDR3 length: 12 residues. CDR1 and CDR2 (germline): SGHTA, FQGTGA. V lost 5 bases to trimming and J lost 8 bases, with 12 bases between them. The chain's CDR3 is CASSPGSREAFF. DNA of the CDR3: TGTGCCAGCAGCCCGGGCTCAAGGGAAGCTTTCTTT.

This clonotype was observed at least ten times. The rearrangement joins TRBV12-3 or TRBV12-4 to TRBJ2-2; the D gene is possibly TRBD1 (6 bases). CDR3 length: 14 amino acids. Deletions cut 5 bases from V and 5 bases from J, with 12 bases between. CDR3 in amino acids: CASSPLGTTGELFF. The CDR3 DNA sequence: TGTGCCAGCAGTCCCCTTGGGACAACCGGGGAGCTGTTTTTT.

This clonotype was observed a few times. One base away lies a much larger clone, so this may be a sequencing read error. The V and J genes are TRBV20-1 and TRBJ1-1; tentatively, D is TRBD1 (6 bases). Looked up from germline, CDR1 is DFQATT and CDR2 is SNEGSKA (reference sequence). The CDR3 sequence is 15 residues long. CDR3 DNA: TGCGGTGCTAGAGATTCAGGGGCGACGGGCACTGAAGCTTTCTTT. Residues: CGARDSGATGTEAFF.

This clonotype was seen many times. This rearrangement joins TRBV11-3 to TRBJ2-2; D not resolved. The germline CDR1 and CDR2 sequences are SGHNT and YENEEA. The CDR3 contains 15 residues. Trimming took 1 base from V and 7 from J, leaving 13 bases between them. CDR3 nucleotide sequence: TGTGCCAGCAGCTTAGGTTTTCTCTTTGGCGGGGAGCTGTTTTTT. Encoded protein: CASSLGFLFGGELFF.

This clonotype was observed at least ten times. V usage is TRBV29-1 and J usage is TRBJ2-1; D call uncertain. Trimming cost V 7 bases and J 0 bases, with 19 bases left between them. The CDR3 spans 16 residues. CDR1 is SQVTM and CDR2 is ANQGSEA in the germline V gene. CDR3 in amino acids: CSAKGLHESSYNEQFF. The DNA of the CDR3 is TGCAGCGCCAAGGGCCTCCACGAAAGCTCCTACAATGAGCAGTTCTTC.

The table lists this clonotype with many counts. This chain connects TRBV29-1 to TRBJ1-1, with 8 bases aligning to TRBD1. Germline CDR1 and CDR2: SQVTM and ANQGSEA. The CDR3 runs 12 residues. Trimming at V came to 8 bases and at J to 0 bases, leaving 2 bases not matched to a gene. CDR3 loop: CSTDRVNTEAFF. DNA of the CDR3: TGCAGCACGGACAGGGTGAACACTGAAGCTTTCTTT.

The chain combines TRBV4-1 with TRBJ1-6; D is unclear. The CDR3 consists of 13 residues. The germline V gene has CDR1 MGHRA and CDR2 YSYEKL. V was clipped by 1 base and J by 11 bases, with 9 bases between them. For the CDR3, the DNA is TGCGCCAGCAGCCAAGTCCGCGGGACACCCCTCCACTTT. Translated: CASSQVRGTPLHF.

The chain uses TRBV7-2 and TRBJ1-3; D is ambiguous. CDR1 SGHTA and CDR2 FQGNSA come from the germline V gene. The CDR3 spans 13 residues. Trimming stripped 2 bases from V and 9 bases from J, with 11 bases between. CDR3 region: CASSLHREGTIYF. CDR3 sequence (DNA): TGTGCCAGCAGCTTACACCGGGAAGGCACCATATATTTT.

This chain links TRBV28 with TRBJ2-2; 7 nucleotides align to TRBD2. V lost 6 bases, J lost 1 base, and 8 bases stayed unmatched. Per the germline V gene, CDR1 is MDHEN and CDR2 is SYDVKM. This CDR3 comprises 16 residues. The chain's CDR3 is CASRPTRGRNTGELFF. For the CDR3, the DNA is TGTGCCAGCAGACCCACTCGCGGGAGGAACACCGGGGAGCTGTTTTTT.

In its sample, this clonotype was seen many times. The chain uses TRBV7-2 and TRBJ1-5; 8 bases align to TRBD1. CDR3 size: 16 residues. V gave up 3 bases and J gave up 3 bases; unmatched junction bases: 7. Germline loops: CDR1 SGHTA, CDR2 FQGNSA. DNA of the CDR3: TGTGCCAGCAGCTTGAGGGACAGGAGTTTCAATCAGCCCCAGCATTTT. It translates to CASSLRDRSFNQPQHF.

This clonotype was picked up many times. The V and J genes are TRBV7-2 and TRBJ2-7; 9 positions match TRBD2. The CDR3 sequence is 14 residues long. CDR1 and CDR2 (germline): SGHTA, FQGNSA. J lost 2 bases, V lost 6 bases, and 5 bases had no gene match. The CDR3 here is CASRRTSAAYEQYF. The CDR3 bases are TGTGCCAGCAGACGGACTAGCGCAGCCTACGAGCAGTACTTC.

CDR3 region: CAISPRDSQVLFF. The CDR3 DNA follows: TGTGCCATCAGTCCCCGGGACAGCCAGGTGCTGTTTTTT. The chain carries TRBV10-3 and TRBJ2-2; the match to TRBD1 covers 7 bases. CDR1 and CDR2 from the germline V gene are ENHRY and SYGVKD. The CDR3 sequence is 13 residues long. V shed 5 bases, J shed 13 bases, and the junction held 10 bases outside the gene matches.

This clonotype was detected ten times or more. The rearrangement links TRBV2 to TRBJ1-2; perhaps TRBD1 as D (6 bases). V shed 7 bases and J shed 8 bases, with 23 bases lying between them. Germline V gives CDR1 SNHLY, CDR2 FYNNEI. The CDR3 has 15 residues. CDR3 residues: CASIVVPDSRGGYTF. The CDR3 region has the DNA TGTGCCAGCATAGTTGTGCCGGACAGCCGAGGGGGCTACACCTTC.